This T cell receptor beta chain comes out of a study of blood T cell repertoires in COVID-19. About the study: The United States, Italy and Spain were the sources of the acute and convalescent COVID-19 samples. The analysed material was cDNA or gDNA that came from T cells, B-cell-depleted T cells, or PBMCs.

Original processing methods: Estimated nucleated cell counts came from reference gene primer amplification. Sequenced by immunoSEQ multiplex PCR; TCRdb stores in-frame clones only, minus some. D and trimming come from the DNA, and the V and J calls and clone size come from that table. The profile shows hundreds of thousands of clones, about nine tenths of them singletons. Patients of the Seattle cohort, enrolled during active infection, were followed longitudinally. Germline V gene sequence: CDR1 SGHTA, CDR2 FQGNSA. With 5 bases removed from V and 7 bases from J, the gap between germline ends came to 17 bases. This CDR3 spans 15 amino acids.

The gene calls are TRBV7-2 and TRBJ1-4; a weak D match, TRBD1 (5 bases). The source is a woman in her fifties or sixties with COVID-19, enrolled during active disease. The material sequenced was peripheral blood. CDR3 sequence: CASSPRGGDGEKLFF. CDR3 in DNA: TGTGCCAGCAGCCCGCGGGGAGGGGATGGTGAAAAACTGTTTTTT.